The 24 T cell receptor beta chains below come from one sample, sequenced in a study of CD8 T cells in Susac syndrome. Reverse transcription of about 0.5 to 1 ug RNA used random hexamers. Via MiXCR, TCRdb re-called the immunoSEQ multiplex PCR reads, giving one row per CDR3 protein. The sample includes 150,000 or so distinct CDR3 sequences, 90% to 95% of them seen just once. Sequenced input: CD4+ T cells from PBMCs. The receptor set was obtained from a human donor in good health.

The chain joins TRBV12-3 or TRBV12-4 to TRBJ1-1; D is possibly TRBD1 (6 bases). This CDR3 spans 13 amino acids. The V end was cut by 10 bases, the J end by 8 bases, with 20 bases between. CDR3 residues: CATKGGNRLEAFF. The CDR3, as DNA: TGTGCCACTAAGGGGGGAAACCGCCTGGAAGCTTTCTTT.

V is TRBV7-2 and J is TRBJ1-2; weak D call: TRBD1 (6 bases). V dropped 8 bases and J dropped 4 bases, with 17 bases sitting between them. Germline V CDR1 and CDR2: SGHTA, FQGNSA. The CDR3 is made up of 14 amino acids. CDR3 sequence reads: CASGPYRAGYGYTF. The CDR3 DNA follows: TGTGCCAGCGGACCTTACAGGGCTGGCTATGGCTACACCTTC.

The chain has TRBV29-1 and TRBJ1-1, with no clear D. CDR1 SQVTM and CDR2 ANQGSEA come from the germline V gene. Trimming cost V 4 bases and J 0 bases, with 3 bases left between them. CDR3 size: 11 residues. The CDR3 DNA is TGCAGCGTTGTTCTGAACACTGAAGCTTTCTTT. It specifies CSVVLNTEAFF.

The V gene is TRBV21-1, the J gene TRBJ1-1; the DNA was not compared with TRBD1, the D call given in the table. TRBV21-1 is a recognized pseudogene. The CDR3 loop spans 17 amino acids. CDR3 sequence: CASIDAIRGPVGTEAFF. CDR3 coding DNA: TGTGCCAGCATCGACGCGATCAGGGGGCCAGTTGGAACTGAAGCTTTCTTT.

The CDR3 bases are TGTGCCAGCAGCCAAGCCGCACACCTAAGTGAGCAGTTCTTC. Encoded protein: CASSQAAHLSEQFF. The chain combines TRBV3-1 with TRBJ2-1; no reliable D call. This CDR3 comprises 14 residues. Germline V gene lookup returns CDR1 LGHDT and CDR2 YNNKEL (reference sequence). V was shortened by 1 base and J by 9 bases, with 13 bases between the two germline ends.

The rearrangement uses TRBV5-4 and TRBJ2-1; possible D gene TRBD2, 7 bases. In germline, CDR1 is SGHNT, CDR2 YYREEE (reference sequence). The CDR3 consists of 16 residues. With 4 bases removed from V and 6 bases from J, the gap between germline ends came to 20 bases. The CDR3 spells CASSPTGGGGANEQFF. In nucleotides, the CDR3 is TGTGCCAGCAGCCCCACTGGGGGGGGCGGGGCCAATGAGCAGTTCTTC.

The chain combines TRBV6-2 or TRBV6-3 with TRBJ2-7; D perhaps matches TRBD1 (5 bases). CDR3 size: 11 residues. CDR1 is MNHEY, CDR2 SVGEGT, per germline. Trimming shortened V by 6 bases and J by 5 bases, and 8 bases separated the two germline ends. The CDR3 DNA sequence: TGTGCCAGCAGCAGGGTCGACGAGCAGTACTTC. This encodes CASSRVDEQYF.

The J gene is TRBJ2-5, the V gene TRBV2; possibly TRBD1 for D (6 bases). Germline CDR1 SNHLY, CDR2 FYNNEI. V was cut by 6 bases and J by 2 bases, with 13 bases left in between. This CDR3 comprises 14 residues. The CDR3 is CASRPGTPQETQYF. For the CDR3, the DNA is TGTGCCAGCAGACCCGGGACACCTCAAGAGACCCAGTACTTC.

The chain joins TRBV19 to TRBJ1-4; D might be TRBD1 (6 bases). Trimming took off 5 bases at V and 4 bases at J, with 17 bases between the two ends. Germline loops: CDR1 LNHDA, CDR2 SQIVND (reference sequence). CDR3 size: 16 residues. CDR3 residues: CASSVEERGFNEKLFF. CDR3 sequence (DNA): TGTGCCAGTAGTGTGGAGGAAAGGGGGTTTAATGAAAAACTGTTTTTT.

V and J are TRBV6-5 and TRBJ1-2, with D maybe TRBD1 (6 bases). The V and J ends lost 5 bases and 1 base respectively, with 11 bases between them. Germline V gene sequence: CDR1 MNHEY, CDR2 SVGAGI. This CDR3 comprises 14 residues. CDR3 amino acids: CASSRGGDNYGYTF. The CDR3 DNA sequence: TGTGCCAGCAGTAGAGGGGGAGATAACTATGGCTACACCTTC.

This clonotype was seen only once. The chain has TRBV20-1 and TRBJ2-4; D may be TRBD1 (7 bases). CDR1 and CDR2 (germline): DFQATT, SNEGSKA (reference sequence). The CDR3 is 14 residues long. Trimming cost V 2 bases and J 5 bases, with 13 bases left between them. CDR3 in DNA: TGCAGTGCTAGAAGCCAGGGGGGAGAAAACATTCAGTACTTC. It encodes CSARSQGGENIQYF.

The J gene is TRBJ2-7, the V gene TRBV2; 9 positions match TRBD1. Germline CDR1 and CDR2: SNHLY and FYNNEI. V trimming: 1 base; J trimming: 3 bases; junction bases outside the gene matches: 7. This CDR3 region has 16 residues. CDR3 DNA sequence: TGTGCCAGCAGTGAAGACCCGGACAGGGGAAACTACGAGCAGTACTTC. Translated, it gives CASSEDPDRGNYEQYF. Full variable domain (rest looked up from reference TRBV2 and TRBJ2-7): EPEVTQTPSHQVTQMGQEVILRCVPISNHLYFYWYRQILGQKVEFLVSFYNNEISEKSEIFDDQFSVERPDGSNFTLKIRSTKLEDSAMYFCASSEDPDRGNYEQYFGPGTRLTVT.

This clonotype was observed a few times. J is TRBJ2-3 and V is TRBV29-1; D perhaps matches TRBD2 (6 bases). Trimming stripped 4 bases from V and 4 bases from J, with 15 bases between. This CDR3 is 14 amino acids long. Germline loops: CDR1 SQVTM, CDR2 ANQGSEA. The CDR3 nucleotides are TGCAGCGTTGCACCGGGACTTCAAGCAGATACGCAGTATTTT. This encodes CSVAPGLQADTQYF.

The chain uses TRBV29-1 and TRBJ2-3, with D hard to call. CDR1 is SQVTM and CDR2 is ANQGSEA in the germline V gene. V was clipped by 1 base and J by 0 bases, with 8 bases between them. The CDR3 totals 14 residues. CDR3: CSVEGPLSTDTQYF. The CDR3, as DNA: TGCAGCGTTGAAGGACCGCTTAGCACAGATACGCAGTATTTT.

This clonotype has only one observation. The chain uses TRBV14 and TRBJ1-3; unclear D gene. V gave up 1 base and J gave up 0 bases, with 7 bases separating them. Germline assignment: CDR1 SGHDN and CDR2 FVKESK. CDR3 length: 15 residues. For the CDR3, the DNA is TGTGCCAGCAGCCAAGCCGGGAGCTCTGGAAACACCATATATTTT. It translates to CASSQAGSSGNTIYF.

The V call is TRBV13, the J call TRBJ1-1, with 9 nucleotides matching TRBD1. The V gene end was trimmed by 4 bases and the J gene end by 1 base; junction bases not matched to a gene: 7. The CDR3 is made up of 16 amino acids. Germline assignment: CDR1 PRHDT and CDR2 FYEKMQ (reference sequence). CDR3 nucleotide sequence: TGTGCCAGCAGCTCTGGGACAGGGTGGCCGAACACTGAAGCTTTCTTT. This translates into CASSSGTGWPNTEAFF.

This clonotype was seen just once. The chain combines TRBV20-1 with TRBJ2-7; 8 bases match TRBD1. CDR1 and CDR2 from the germline V gene are DFQATT and SNEGSKA (reference sequence). Trimming took 4 bases from V and 2 from J; bases not matched to a gene: 1. This CDR3 is built from 12 residues. The CDR3 here is CSANRGTYEQYF. Here the CDR3 DNA reads TGCAGTGCTAACAGGGGGACCTACGAGCAGTACTTC.

This clonotype was seen a few times. V is TRBV20-1 and J is TRBJ2-5; D call uncertain. This CDR3 comprises 12 residues. Germline CDR1 and CDR2: DFQATT and SNEGSKA (reference sequence). V was shortened by 2 bases and J by 5 bases, with 9 bases between the two germline ends. The CDR3, as DNA: TGCAGTGCTAGAACGGGCGGCGAGACCCAGTACTTC. This gives the protein CSARTGGETQYF.

This sequence joins TRBV6-5 and TRBJ2-7; 7 bases match TRBD1. V lost 6 bases to trimming and J lost 5 bases; unmatched junction nucleotides: 4. This CDR3 has 12 residues. CDR1 and CDR2 (germline): MNHEY, SVGAGI. The CDR3 bases are TGTGCCAGCAGAGACAGGGTCAACGAGCAGTACTTC. This gives the protein CASRDRVNEQYF.

This chain joins TRBV6-1 and TRBJ1-2; unclear D gene. Germline lookup yields CDR1 MNHNS and CDR2 SASEGT. CDR3 length: 16 amino acids. V was cut by 4 bases and J by 5 bases, with 20 bases left in between. CDR3 in amino acids: CASSGSDMPINYGYTF. The CDR3 DNA reads as TGTGCCAGCAGTGGTTCCGACATGCCGATAAATTATGGCTACACCTTC.

The rearrangement joins TRBV5-1 to TRBJ2-5; maybe TRBD2 (6 bases). The germline gives CDR1 SGHRS, CDR2 YFSETQ. The CDR3 has 15 residues. V was pared by 0 bases and J by 1 base, with 10 bases between. CDR3 region: CASSLVGTRQETQYF. The CDR3 nucleotides read TGCGCCAGCAGCTTGGTGGGGACTCGCCAAGAGACCCAGTACTTC.

The chain combines TRBV11-2 with TRBJ2-7, with D maybe TRBD2 (5 bases). Between the trimmed V and J ends, which lost 5 bases and 6 bases, there was a span of 14 bases. The CDR3 runs to 13 residues. Looked up from germline, CDR1 is SGHAT and CDR2 is FQNNGV. The CDR3 region is CASSTHLAFEQYF. The CDR3 region has the DNA TGTGCCAGCAGCACTCACTTAGCGTTCGAGCAGTACTTC.

The gene calls are TRBV6-5 and TRBJ2-5; 8 nucleotides line up with TRBD1. The J segment lost 4 bases and the V segment lost 8 bases, leaving 6 bases of the junction unmatched. CDR3 size: 13 residues. Germline V gene sequence: CDR1 MNHEY, CDR2 SVGAGI. The CDR3 DNA sequence: TGTGCCAGCCACTCCGACAGGGGAGAGACCCAGTACTTC. This encodes CASHSDRGETQYF.

The rearrangement uses TRBV15 and TRBJ2-5, with 7 nucleotides matching TRBD1. The CDR3 contains 15 residues. Germline V gene data show CDR1 as LNHNV and CDR2 as YYDKDF (reference sequence). Unmatched junction bases numbered 9, after V lost 3 bases and J lost 5 bases. The DNA for the CDR3 is TGTGCCACCAGCAGGCGCACAGGGGATGGGGAGACCCAGTACTTC. Protein: CATSRRTGDGETQYF.